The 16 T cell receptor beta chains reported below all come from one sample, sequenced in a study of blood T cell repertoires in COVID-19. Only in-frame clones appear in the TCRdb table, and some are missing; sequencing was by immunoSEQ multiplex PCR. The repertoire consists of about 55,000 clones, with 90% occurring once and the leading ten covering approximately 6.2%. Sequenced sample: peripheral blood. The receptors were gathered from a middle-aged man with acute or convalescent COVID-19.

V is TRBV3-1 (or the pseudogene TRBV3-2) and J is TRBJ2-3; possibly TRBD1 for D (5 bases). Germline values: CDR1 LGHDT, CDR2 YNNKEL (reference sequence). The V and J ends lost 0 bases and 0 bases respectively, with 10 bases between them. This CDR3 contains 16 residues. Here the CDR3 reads CASSQDPGFSTDTQYF. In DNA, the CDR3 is TGTGCCAGCAGCCAAGATCCAGGGTTCAGCACAGATACGCAGTATTTT.

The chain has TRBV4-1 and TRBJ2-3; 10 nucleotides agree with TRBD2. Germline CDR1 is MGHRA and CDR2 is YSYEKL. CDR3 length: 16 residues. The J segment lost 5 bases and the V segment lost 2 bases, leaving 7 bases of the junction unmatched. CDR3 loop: CASSQPTSGKVDTQYF. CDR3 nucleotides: TGCGCCAGCAGCCAACCAACTAGCGGGAAGGTAGATACGCAGTATTTT.

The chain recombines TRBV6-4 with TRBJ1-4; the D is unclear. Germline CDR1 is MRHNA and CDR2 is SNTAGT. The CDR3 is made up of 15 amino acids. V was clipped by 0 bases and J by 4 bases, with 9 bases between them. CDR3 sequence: CASSDSIQINEKLFF. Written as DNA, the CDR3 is TGTGCCAGCAGTGACTCGATACAGATTAATGAAAAACTGTTTTTT.

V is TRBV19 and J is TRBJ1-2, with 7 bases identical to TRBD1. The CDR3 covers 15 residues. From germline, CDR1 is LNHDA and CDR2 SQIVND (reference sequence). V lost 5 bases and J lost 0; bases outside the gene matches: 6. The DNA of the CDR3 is TGTGCCAGTAGTGCGATGGGACAGACTAACTATGGCTACACCTTC. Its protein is CASSAMGQTNYGYTF.

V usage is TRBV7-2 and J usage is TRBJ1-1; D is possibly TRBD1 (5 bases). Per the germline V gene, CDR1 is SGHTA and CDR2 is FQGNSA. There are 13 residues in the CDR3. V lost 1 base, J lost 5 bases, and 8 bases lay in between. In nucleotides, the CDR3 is TGTGCCAGCAGCTTAGTGGGGCGGACTGAAGCTTTCTTT. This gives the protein CASSLVGRTEAFF.

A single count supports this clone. CDR3 amino acids: CASSPDRSNQPQHF. The DNA for the CDR3 is TGTGCCAGCAGCCCCGACAGGAGCAATCAGCCCCAGCATTTT. V and J are TRBV7-9 and TRBJ1-5, with D tentatively TRBD1 (6 bases). V gave up 5 bases and J gave up 1 base, with 9 bases separating them. Per germline, CDR1 SEHNR and CDR2 FQNEAQ (reference sequence). The CDR3 consists of 14 residues.

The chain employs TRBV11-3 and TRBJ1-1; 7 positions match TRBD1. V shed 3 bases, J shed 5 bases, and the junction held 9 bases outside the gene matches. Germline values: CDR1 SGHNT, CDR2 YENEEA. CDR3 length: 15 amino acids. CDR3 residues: CASSFTGAGATEAFF. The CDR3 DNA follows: TGTGCCAGCAGCTTTACAGGGGCCGGTGCGACTGAAGCTTTCTTT.

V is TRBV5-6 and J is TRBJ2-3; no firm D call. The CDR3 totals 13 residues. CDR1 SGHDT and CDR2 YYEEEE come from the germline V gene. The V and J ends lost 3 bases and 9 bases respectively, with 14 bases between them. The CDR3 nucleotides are TGTGCCAGCAGCTCGACTTTTGAGGAGACGCAGTATTTT. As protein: CASSSTFEETQYF. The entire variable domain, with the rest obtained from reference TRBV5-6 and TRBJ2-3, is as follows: DAGVTQSPTHLIKTRGQQVTLRCSPKSGHDTVSWYQQALGQGPQFIFQYYEEEERQRGNFPDRFSGHQFPNYSSELNVNALLLGDSALYLCASSSTFEETQYFGPGTRLTVL.

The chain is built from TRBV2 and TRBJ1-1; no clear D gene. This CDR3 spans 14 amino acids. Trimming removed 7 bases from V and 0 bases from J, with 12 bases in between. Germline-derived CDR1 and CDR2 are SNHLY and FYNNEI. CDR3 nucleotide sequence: TGTGCCAGCAAAGAGGGCAGATTGAACACTGAAGCTTTCTTT. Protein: CASKEGRLNTEAFF.

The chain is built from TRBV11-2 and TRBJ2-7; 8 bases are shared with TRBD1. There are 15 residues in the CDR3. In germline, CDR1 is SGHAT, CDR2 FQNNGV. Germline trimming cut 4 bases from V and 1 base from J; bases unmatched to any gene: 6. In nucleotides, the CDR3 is TGTGCCAGCAGCTCGACAGGGGTCTATTCCTACGAGCAGTACTTC. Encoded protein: CASSSTGVYSYEQYF.

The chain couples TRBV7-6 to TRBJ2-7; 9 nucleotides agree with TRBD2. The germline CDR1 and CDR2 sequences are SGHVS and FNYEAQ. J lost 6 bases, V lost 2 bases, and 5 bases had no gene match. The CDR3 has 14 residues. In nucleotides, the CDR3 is TGTGCCAGCAGCTTAAGCGGTAGCGGGAGCGAGCAGTACTTC. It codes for CASSLSGSGSEQYF.

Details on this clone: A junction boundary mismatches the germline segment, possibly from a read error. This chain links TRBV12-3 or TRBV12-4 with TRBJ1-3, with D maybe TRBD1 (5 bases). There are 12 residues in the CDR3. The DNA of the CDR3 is TGTGCCAGCAGCCGCGGGACTATCCGCGCGCATTTT. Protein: CASSRGTIRAHF.

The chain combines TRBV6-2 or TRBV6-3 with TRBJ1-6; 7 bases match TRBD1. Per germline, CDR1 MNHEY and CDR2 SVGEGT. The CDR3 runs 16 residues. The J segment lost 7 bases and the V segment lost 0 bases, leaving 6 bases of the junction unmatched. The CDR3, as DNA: TGTGCCAGCAGTTACTCGATGCCAGGGGGAAATTCACCCCTCCACTTT. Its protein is CASSYSMPGGNSPLHF.

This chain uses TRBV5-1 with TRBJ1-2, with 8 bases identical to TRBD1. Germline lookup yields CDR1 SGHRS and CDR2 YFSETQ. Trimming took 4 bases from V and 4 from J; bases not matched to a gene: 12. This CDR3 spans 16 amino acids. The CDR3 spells CASSPTRDRRAYGYTF. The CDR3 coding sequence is TGCGCCAGCAGCCCGACCCGGGACAGGAGGGCCTATGGCTACACCTTC.

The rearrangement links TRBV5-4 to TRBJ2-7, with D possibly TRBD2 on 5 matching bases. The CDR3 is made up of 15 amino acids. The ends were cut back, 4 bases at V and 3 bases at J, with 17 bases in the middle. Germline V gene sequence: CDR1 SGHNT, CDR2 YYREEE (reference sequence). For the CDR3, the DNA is TGTGCCAGCAGCCCGAGGGATCGAGATATCTACGAGCAGTACTTC. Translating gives CASSPRDRDIYEQYF.

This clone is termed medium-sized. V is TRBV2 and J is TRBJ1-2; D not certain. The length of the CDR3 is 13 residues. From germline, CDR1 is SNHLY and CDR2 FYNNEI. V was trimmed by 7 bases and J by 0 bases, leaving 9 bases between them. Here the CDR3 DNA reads TGTGCCAGCAAAAAAGACACTAACTATGGCTACACCTTC. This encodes CASKKDTNYGYTF.